This T cell receptor (beta chain) comes out of a study of CD8 T cells in acute hepatitis C reinfection (dated by TCRdb to the early 2020s). With regard to the full study: Both during acute infection and after viral clearance, the study profiled the TCRbeta repertoire of CD8+ T cells that were specific for the HCV NS3-1073 epitope. A few spontaneous resolvers contributed paired acute and follow-up samples. Study-wide findings and limitations: All groups preferentially used the TRBV04 and TRBV06 gene families, and overrepresentation in the naive pool did not explain this preferential usage. Few CDR3 sequences were shared with other epitopes, and differences in sequencing approaches may have limited exact matching. The NS3-1073 specific repertoires were highly diverse, and diversity did not differ significantly among acute resolver, follow-up resolver and acute chronic samples. No follow-up repertoires were available for chronically infected subjects, since NS3-1073 specific cells were too rare to be sorted. About 13 public clonotypes were found regardless of outcome; one public clonotype used V04-02/J02-02. Because bulk sequencing was performed on the TCRbeta chain only, alphabeta pairing of public clonotypes could not be determined.

In regard to this clone: The antigen it binds to is not known. No base quality values were provided; no much bigger clone lies one nucleotide off.

The CDR3 starts with the cysteine, ends with the phenylalanine, and has 12 residues. Just the 36-base CDR3 DNA is kept, in frame starting at base 1. CDR1 SQVTM and CDR2 ANQGSEA are derived from the germline V gene. V is cut back by 3 bases and J by 2 bases, with 1 base in the junction unmatched. Genomic DNA was extracted from the FACS-sorted cells, and the TCRbeta chains were sequenced by the commercial immunoSEQ service. The paper's processing steps were these. The repertoire data were analyzed using ImmunoSEQ Analyzer software v3.0 and R v3.5.1. Only productive rearrangements were analyzed, because sequences with stop codons or out-of-frame rearrangements were removed. The sequencing provider supplied the metrics for Simpson diversity, Shannon entropy, CDR3 length and nucleotide addition. Clonotypes were categorized by frequency as dominant, sub-dominant, low or lowest abundance, and clonotypes below 0.1% were excluded from most analyses. Any CDR3 amino acid clonotype present in at least two subjects at a cumulative frequency of at least 0.5% was labeled public. The source is immuneACCESS, and TCRdb retained only in-frame sequences with V and J called. Part of the clones is not carried over; for the studies checked, unresolved V genes explain less than half of this, and the remainder is unexplained. V and J calls and clone size follow that table, whereas D and trimming were derived from the DNA. In all, the sample holds 30,000 to 40,000 clones, and 80% to 90% of those were seen once. Together, the top ten hold approximately 11% of the sample.

What this sample's time point label stands for: naive CD8 control sorted from an acute-time-point sample. Enrolled in the Montreal Hepatitis C Cohort (HEPCO) in Canada, the donors were people who inject drugs, and these donors were followed every 3 months. A positive HCV RNA or antibody test that followed a negative test within the previous 24 weeks was the definition used for acute primary HCV infection. CD3, CD8 and CD45RO antibodies were used for surface staining, and dead cells were excluded with an aqua fixable dye. Under 10 spontaneous resolvers, defined by HCV RNA clearance within 24 weeks, were included in the cohort. Once thawed from cryostorage, peripheral blood mononuclear cells underwent negative selection via the MACS CD8+ T cell Isolation Kit to obtain CD8+ T cells. Sorting of the cells was done on a BD FACSAria II cell sorter.

The V and J segments used are TRBV29-1 and TRBJ2-7, and 7 junction bases match TRBD2. The clonotype comes from a woman under 30 who spontaneously cleared hepatitis C infection. Sequenced: naive CD8+ T cells from PBMCs. In light of the paper, this sample's cell subset or site label describes: sorted total naive CD45RO-negative CD8+ T cells. The CDR3 protein is CSVEREPYEQYF. The nucleotides are TGCAGCGTTGAGCGGGAGCCCTACGAGCAGTACTTC.